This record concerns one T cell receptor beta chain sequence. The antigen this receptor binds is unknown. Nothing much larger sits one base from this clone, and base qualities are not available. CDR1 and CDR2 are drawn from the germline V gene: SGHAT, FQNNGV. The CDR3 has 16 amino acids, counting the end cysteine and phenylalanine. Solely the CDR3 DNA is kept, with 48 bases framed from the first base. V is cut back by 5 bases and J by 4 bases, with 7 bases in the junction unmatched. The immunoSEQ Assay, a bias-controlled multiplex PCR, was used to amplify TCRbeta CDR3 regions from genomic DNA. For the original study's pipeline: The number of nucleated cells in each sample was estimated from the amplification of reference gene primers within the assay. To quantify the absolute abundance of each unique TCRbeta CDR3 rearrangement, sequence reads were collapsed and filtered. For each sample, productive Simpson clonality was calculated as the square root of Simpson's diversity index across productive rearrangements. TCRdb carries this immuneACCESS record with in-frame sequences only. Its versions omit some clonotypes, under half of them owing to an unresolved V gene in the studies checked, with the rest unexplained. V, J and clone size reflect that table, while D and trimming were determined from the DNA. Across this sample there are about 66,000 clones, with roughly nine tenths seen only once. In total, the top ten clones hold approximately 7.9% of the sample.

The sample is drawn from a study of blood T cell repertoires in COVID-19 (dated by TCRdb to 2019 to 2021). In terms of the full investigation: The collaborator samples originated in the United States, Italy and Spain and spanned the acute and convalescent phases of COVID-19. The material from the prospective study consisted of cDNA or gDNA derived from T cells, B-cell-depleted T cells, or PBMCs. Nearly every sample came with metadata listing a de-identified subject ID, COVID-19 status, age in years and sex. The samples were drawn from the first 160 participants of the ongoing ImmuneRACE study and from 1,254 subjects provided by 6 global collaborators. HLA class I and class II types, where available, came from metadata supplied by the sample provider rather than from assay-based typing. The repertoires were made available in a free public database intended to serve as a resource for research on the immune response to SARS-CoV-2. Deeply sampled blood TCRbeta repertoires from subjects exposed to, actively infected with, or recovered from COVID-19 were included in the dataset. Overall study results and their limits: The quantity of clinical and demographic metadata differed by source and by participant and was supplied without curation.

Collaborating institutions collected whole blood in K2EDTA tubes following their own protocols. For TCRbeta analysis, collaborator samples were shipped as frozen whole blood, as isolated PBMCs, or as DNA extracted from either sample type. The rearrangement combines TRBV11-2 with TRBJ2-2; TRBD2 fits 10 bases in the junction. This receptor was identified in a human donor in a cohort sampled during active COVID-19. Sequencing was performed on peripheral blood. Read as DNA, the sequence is TGTGCCAGCAGCCCCTCTAGCGGGAGCGGCACCGGGGAGCTGTTTTTT. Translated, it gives CASSPSSGSGTGELFF.